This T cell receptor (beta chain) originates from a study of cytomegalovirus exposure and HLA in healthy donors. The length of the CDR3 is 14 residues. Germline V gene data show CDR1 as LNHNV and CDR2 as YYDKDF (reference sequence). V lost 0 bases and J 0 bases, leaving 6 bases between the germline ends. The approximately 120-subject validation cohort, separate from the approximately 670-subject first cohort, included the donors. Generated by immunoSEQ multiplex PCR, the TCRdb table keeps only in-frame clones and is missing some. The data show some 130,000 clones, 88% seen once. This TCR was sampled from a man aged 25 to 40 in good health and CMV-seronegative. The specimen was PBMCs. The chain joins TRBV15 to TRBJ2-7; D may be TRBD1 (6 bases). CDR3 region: CATSREGGSYEQYF. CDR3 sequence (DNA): TGTGCCACCAGCAGAGAAGGGGGCTCCTACGAGCAGTACTTC.